The clone carrying this TCR beta chain came up many times. These data are taken from a study of shared clonotypes between healthy human individuals. The table came from immunoSEQ multiplex PCR; TCRdb's copy has only in-frame clones and leaves some out. The sample has 1 million to 1.3 million clones; approximately 78% are singletons. This sequence was found in a man between 18 and 35 years old in good health. Some clones in this sample may be carry-over from other donors' samples. The sequenced material came from memory CD4+ T cells from PBMCs. Subset noted: CD45RA-negative fraction.

The CDR3 nucleotides read TGCGCCAGCAGCCAAGGACTAGCGGGAGGGGGACAGTTCTTC. Protein: CASSQGLAGGGQFF. This rearrangement joins TRBV4-3 to TRBJ2-1, with 14 bases matching TRBD2. CDR1 LGHNA and CDR2 YSLEER come from the germline V gene. The V segment lost 1 base and the J segment 13 bases; nucleotides outside the gene matches: 3. The CDR3 totals 14 residues.